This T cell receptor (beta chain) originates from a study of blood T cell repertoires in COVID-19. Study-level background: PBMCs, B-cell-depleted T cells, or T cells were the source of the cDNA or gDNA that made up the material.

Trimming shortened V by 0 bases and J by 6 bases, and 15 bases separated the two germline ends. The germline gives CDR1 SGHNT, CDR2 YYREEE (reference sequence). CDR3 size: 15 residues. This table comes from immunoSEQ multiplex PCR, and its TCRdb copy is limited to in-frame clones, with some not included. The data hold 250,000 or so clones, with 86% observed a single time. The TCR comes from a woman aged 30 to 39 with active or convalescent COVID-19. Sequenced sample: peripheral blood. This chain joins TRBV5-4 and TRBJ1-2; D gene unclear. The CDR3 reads CASSLEVQRRDGYTF. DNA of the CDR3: TGTGCCAGCAGCTTGGAGGTCCAGAGGAGGGATGGCTACACCTTC.